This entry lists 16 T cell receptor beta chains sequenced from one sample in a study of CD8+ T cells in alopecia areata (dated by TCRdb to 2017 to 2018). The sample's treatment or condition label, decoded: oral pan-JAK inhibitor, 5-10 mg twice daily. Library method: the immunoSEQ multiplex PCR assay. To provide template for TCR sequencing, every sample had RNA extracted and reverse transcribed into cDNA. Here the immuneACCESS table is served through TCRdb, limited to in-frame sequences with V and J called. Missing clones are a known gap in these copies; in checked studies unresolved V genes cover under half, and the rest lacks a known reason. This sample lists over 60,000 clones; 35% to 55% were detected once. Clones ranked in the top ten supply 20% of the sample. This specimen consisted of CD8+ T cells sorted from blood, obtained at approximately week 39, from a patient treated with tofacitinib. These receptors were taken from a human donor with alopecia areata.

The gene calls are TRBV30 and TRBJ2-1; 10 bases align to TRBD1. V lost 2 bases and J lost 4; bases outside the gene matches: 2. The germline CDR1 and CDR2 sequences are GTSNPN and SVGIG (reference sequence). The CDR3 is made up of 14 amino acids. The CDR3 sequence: CAWSLGQGYNEQFF. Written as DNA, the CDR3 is TGTGCCTGGAGTTTGGGACAGGGGTACAATGAGCAGTTCTTC. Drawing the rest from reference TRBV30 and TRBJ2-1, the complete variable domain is SQTIHQWPATLVQPVGSPLSLECTVEGTSNPNLYWYRQAAGRGLQLLFYSVGIGQISSEVPQNLSASRPQDRQFILSSKKLLLSDSGFYLCAWSLGQGYNEQFFGPGTRLTVL.

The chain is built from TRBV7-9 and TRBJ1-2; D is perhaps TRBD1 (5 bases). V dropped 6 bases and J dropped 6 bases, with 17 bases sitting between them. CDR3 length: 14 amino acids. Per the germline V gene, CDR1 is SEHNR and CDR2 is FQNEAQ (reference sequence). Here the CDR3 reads CASRPGRGLDGYTF. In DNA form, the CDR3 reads TGTGCCAGCAGACCAGGGCGTGGCTTGGATGGCTACACCTTC. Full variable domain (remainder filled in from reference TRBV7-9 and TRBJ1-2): DTGVSQNPRHKITKRGQNVTFRCDPISEHNRLYWYRQTLGQGPEFLTYFQNEAQLEKSRLLSDRFSAERPKGSFSTLEIQRTEQGDSAMYLCASRPGRGLDGYTFGSGTRLTVV.

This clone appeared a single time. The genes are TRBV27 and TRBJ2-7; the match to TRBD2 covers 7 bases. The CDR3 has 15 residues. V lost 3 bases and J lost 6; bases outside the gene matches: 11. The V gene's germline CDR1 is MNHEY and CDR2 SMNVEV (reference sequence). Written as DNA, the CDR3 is TGTGCCAGCAGTTTTTACCCGGGCCCGGGGGGCGAGCAGTACTTC. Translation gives CASSFYPGPGGEQYF.

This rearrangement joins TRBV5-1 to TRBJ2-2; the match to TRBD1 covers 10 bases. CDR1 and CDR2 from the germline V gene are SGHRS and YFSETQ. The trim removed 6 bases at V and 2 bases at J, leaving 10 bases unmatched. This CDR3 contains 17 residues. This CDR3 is CASTDGDRGSNTGELFF. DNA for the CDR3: TGCGCCAGCACCGACGGGGACAGGGGCTCTAACACCGGGGAGCTGTTTTTT.

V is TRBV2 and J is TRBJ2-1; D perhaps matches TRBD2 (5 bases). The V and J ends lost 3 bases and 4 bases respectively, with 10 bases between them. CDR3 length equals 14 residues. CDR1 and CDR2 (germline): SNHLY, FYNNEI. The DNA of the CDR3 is TGTGCCAGCAGTGACGAGGGATTTTACAATGAGCAGTTCTTC. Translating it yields CASSDEGFYNEQFF.

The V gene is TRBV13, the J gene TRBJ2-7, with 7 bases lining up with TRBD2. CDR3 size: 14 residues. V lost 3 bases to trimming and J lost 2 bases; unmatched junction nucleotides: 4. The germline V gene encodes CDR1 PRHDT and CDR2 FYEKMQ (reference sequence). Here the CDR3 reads CASSFSGATYEQYF. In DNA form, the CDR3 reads TGTGCCAGCAGCTTCAGCGGGGCCACCTACGAGCAGTACTTC. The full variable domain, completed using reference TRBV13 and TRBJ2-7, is AAGVIQSPRHLIKEKRETATLKCYPIPRHDTVYWYQQGPGQDPQFLISFYEKMQSDKGSIPDRFSAQQFSDYHSELNMSSLELGDSALYFCASSFSGATYEQYFGPGTRLTVT.

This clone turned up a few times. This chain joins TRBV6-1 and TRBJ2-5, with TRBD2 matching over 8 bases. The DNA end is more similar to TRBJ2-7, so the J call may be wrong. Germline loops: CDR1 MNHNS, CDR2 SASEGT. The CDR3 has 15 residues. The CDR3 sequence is CASSSGGREADEQYF. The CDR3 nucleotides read TGTGCCAGCAGCTCCGGGGGGCGGGAGGCGGACGAGCAGTACTTC.

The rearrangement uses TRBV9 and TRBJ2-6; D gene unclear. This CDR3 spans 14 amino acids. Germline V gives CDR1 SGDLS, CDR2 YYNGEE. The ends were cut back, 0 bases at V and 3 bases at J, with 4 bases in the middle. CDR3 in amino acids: CASSVERGANVLTF. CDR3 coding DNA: TGTGCCAGCAGCGTAGAACGTGGGGCCAACGTCCTGACTTTC.

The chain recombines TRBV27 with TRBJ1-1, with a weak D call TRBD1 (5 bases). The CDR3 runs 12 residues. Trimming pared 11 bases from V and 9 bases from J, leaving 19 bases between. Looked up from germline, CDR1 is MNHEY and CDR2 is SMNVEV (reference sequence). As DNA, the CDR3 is TGTGCCGCCCGCCGGGGCGATGGGAAAGCTTTCTTT. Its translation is CAARRGDGKAFF.

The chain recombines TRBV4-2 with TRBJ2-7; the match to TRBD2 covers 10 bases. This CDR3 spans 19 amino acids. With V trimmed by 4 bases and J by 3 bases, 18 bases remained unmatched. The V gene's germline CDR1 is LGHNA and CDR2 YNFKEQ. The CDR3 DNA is TGTGCCAGCAGCCTCAAAGGGGCAGCGGGAGGGCCCGACAGCTACGAGCAGTACTTC. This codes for CASSLKGAAGGPDSYEQYF.

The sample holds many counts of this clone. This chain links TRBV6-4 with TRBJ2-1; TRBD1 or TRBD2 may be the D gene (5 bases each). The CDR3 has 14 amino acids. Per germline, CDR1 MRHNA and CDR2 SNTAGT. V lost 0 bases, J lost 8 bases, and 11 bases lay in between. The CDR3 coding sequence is TGTGCCAGCAGTGACTCCCAGGGTAGCGATGAGCAGTTCTTC. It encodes CASSDSQGSDEQFF.

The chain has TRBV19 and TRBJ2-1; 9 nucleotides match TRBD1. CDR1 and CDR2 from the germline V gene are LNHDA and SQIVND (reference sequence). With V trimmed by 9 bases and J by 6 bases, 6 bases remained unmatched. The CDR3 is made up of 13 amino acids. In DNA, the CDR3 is TGTGCCAGCGGGACAGGGTCGGTCAATGAGCAGTTCTTC. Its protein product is CASGTGSVNEQFF.

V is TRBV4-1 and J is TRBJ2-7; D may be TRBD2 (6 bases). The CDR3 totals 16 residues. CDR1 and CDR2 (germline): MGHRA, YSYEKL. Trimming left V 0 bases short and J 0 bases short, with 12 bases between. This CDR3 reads CASSQETSEGSYEQYF. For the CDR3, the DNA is TGCGCCAGCAGCCAAGAGACATCGGAGGGCTCCTACGAGCAGTACTTC.

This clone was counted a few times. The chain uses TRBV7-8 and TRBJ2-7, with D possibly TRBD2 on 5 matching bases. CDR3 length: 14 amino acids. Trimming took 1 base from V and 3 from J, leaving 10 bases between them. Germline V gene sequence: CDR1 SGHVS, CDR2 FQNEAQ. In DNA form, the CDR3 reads TGTGCCAGCAGCTTAGAACTAGATTACTACGAGCAGTACTTC. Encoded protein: CASSLELDYYEQYF.

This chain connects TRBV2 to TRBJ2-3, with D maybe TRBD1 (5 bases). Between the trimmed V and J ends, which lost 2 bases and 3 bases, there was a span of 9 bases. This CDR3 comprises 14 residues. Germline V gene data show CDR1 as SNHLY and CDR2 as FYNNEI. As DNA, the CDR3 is TGTGCCAGCAGTGAATTCCCAGGGACAGATACGCAGTATTTT. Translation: CASSEFPGTDTQYF.

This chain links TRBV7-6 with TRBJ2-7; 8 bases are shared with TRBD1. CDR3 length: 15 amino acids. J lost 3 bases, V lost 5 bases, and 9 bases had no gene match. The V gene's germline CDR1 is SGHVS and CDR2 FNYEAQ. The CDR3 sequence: CASSPGTGTSYEQYF. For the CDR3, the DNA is TGTGCCAGCAGCCCAGGGACAGGTACTAGCTACGAGCAGTACTTC.